This T cell receptor beta chain is drawn from a study of post-analysis software for immune sequencing data. For the study at large: Several disease courses (relapsing-remitting, secondary progressive and progressive-relapsing) of multiple sclerosis were included.

The table lists this clonotype with many counts. No antigen is known for it. Broader study findings: With F measure, samples from one preparation batch clustered together strongly. Multiple sclerosis patients had significantly lower normalized Chao1 diversity than controls. Controls had lower frequencies than patients of 4 or 5 TRBV segments, which included TRBV5-6, TRBV5-1 and TRBV20-1.

Sequencing libraries made from TCR beta cDNA carried unique molecular identifiers. A single record per CDR3 protein comes from TCRdb applying MiXCR to the PCR reads. This table has a few hundred thousand distinct CDR3 sequences, around 34% appearing once. The ends were cut back, 3 bases at V and 5 bases at J, with 5 bases in the middle. The germline CDR1 and CDR2 sequences are SGDLS and YYNGEE. The CDR3 has 11 residues. The sample comprised blood. The origin of this receptor is a girl between 5 and 17 years old with multiple sclerosis. V and J are TRBV9 and TRBJ1-2, with no clear D. CDR3 amino acids: CASSAGYGYTF. The CDR3 DNA reads TGTGCCAGCAGCGCCGGGTATGGCTACACCTTC.